The source of this TCR beta chain is a study of shared clonotypes between healthy human individuals. The CDR3 length is 15 residues. CDR1 is SGHTA, CDR2 FQGNSA, per germline. V was cut by 4 bases and J by 3 bases, with 16 bases left in between. Some clones are missing from TCRdb's copy, which holds only in-frame ones; the method was immunoSEQ multiplex PCR. In the table there are 2 million to 3 million clones, about 92% of which are singletons. The chain employs TRBV7-2 and TRBJ2-7; D tentatively reads TRBD1 or TRBD2 (5 bases each). Sequencing input: naive CD4+ T cells sorted from blood. Regarding subset: CD45RA+ positively selected. This TCR derives from a young man in good health. CDR3 loop: CASSSGFGGFYEQYF. CDR3 nucleotides: TGTGCCAGCAGCTCAGGGTTTGGGGGATTCTACGAGCAGTACTTC.